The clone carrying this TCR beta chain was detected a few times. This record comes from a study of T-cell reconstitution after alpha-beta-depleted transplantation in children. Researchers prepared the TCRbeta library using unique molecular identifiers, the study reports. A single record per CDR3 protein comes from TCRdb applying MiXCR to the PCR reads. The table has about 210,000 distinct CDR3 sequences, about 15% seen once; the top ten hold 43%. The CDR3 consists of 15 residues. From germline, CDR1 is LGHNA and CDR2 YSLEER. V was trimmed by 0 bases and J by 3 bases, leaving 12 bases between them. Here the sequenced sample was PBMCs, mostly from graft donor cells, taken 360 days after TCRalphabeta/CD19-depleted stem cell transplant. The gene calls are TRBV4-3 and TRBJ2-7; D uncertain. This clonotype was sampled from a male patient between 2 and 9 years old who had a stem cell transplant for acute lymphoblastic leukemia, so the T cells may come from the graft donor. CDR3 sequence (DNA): TGCGCCAGCAGCCAAGATCGCAGCCTTGACTACGAGCAGTACTTC. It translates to CASSQDRSLDYEQYF.